This entry is about one TCR beta chain. No antigen is known for it. The PCR was carried out with 60 Vbeta primers and 13 Jbeta primers. Method: immunoSEQ multiplex PCR; TCRdb's copy keeps in-frame clones and lacks some. The sample data list tens of thousands of clones. The CDR3 runs to 12 residues. Trimming cost V 7 bases and J 4 bases, with 11 bases left between them. Germline loops: CDR1 SGHTA, CDR2 FQGNSA. The data originate from a study of cytomegalovirus exposure and HLA in healthy donors. General study findings and limits: Available immune exposure information covered CMV serostatus only.

J is TRBJ2-7 and V is TRBV7-2; no clear D. The sequenced sample consisted of PBMCs. The receptor comes from a woman aged 40 to 55 in good health and CMV-seropositive. The CDR3 DNA is TGTGCCAGCACCCAACACGGGTACGAGCAGTACTTC. This translates into CASTQHGYEQYF.